Only a few counts were recorded for the clone carrying this T cell receptor (beta chain). Its antigen is as yet unknown. This sample stems from a study of beta chain features in type 1 diabetes. Study-level results: Short templates might get an advantage during PCR, and this would be equal in patients and controls. Shorter TCRB CDR3s, moderately but significantly so, marked every one of the four CD4+ subsets in Type 1 diabetes patients.

Cells sorted by CD45RO/CCR7/CD25/CD127/CD95/CD27 comprised CD4+ naive, central memory, regulatory and stem cell-like memory cells. Purities over 95% were achieved in all sorted populations. The CDR3 totals 17 residues. CDR1 and CDR2 from the germline V gene are SGHRS and YFSETQ. Trimming took 4 bases from V and 1 from J; bases not matched to a gene: 8. Expressed TCRB transcripts were sequenced, since all the RNA that had been isolated was reverse transcribed. Using immunoSEQ multiplex PCR, the repertoire was profiled, and TCRdb retains in-frame clones only, with some absent. The sample holds hundreds of thousands of clones, around 13% seen once.

Sequencing was done on a sample of naive CD4+ T cells from blood. This receptor was identified in a woman younger than 30 with type 1 diabetes. The V and J genes are TRBV5-1 and TRBJ2-6, with TRBD1 identical over 7 bases. CDR3 in DNA: TGCGCCAGCAGCCCCGGGACAGCCGTTTCTGGGGCCAACGTCCTGACTTTC. It translates to CASSPGTAVSGANVLTF.